Listed below are T cell receptor beta chains from one sample, sequenced in a study of Graves' ophthalmopathy and Graves' hyperthyroidism. MiXCR, applied by TCRdb to the multiplex PCR reads, yields one record per CDR3 protein. Among hundreds of thousands of distinct CDR3 sequences listed, roughly 41% were seen once. Sequenced input: peripheral blood. Every receptor here comes from an adult man with Graves' ophthalmopathy. CDR3s include the opening cysteine and the closing phenylalanine or tryptophan. D genes are given only for firm matches. Size values are once, few and many counts, or a class for expanded clones, and some rows have none.

V	D	length	size	J	CDR3	DNA
TRBV27	.	13	.	TRBJ1-1	CASKPDEGAEAFF	TGTGCCAGCAAGCCGGACGAGGGGGCTGAAGCTTTCTTT
TRBV5-1	.	15	many	TRBJ1-1	CASSRKPPGVEKAFF	TGCGCCAGCAGCCGGAAGCCTCCAGGCGTGGAGAAGGCTTTCTTT
TRBV4-1	TRBD1	13	many	TRBJ1-2	CASRDRGYDGYTF	TGCGCCAGCAGAGACAGGGGTTACGATGGCTACACCTTC
TRBV11-1	.	13	many	TRBJ2-5	CASSSRDGETQYF	TGTGCCAGCAGTTCCCGGGACGGAGAGACCCAGTACTTC
TRBV5-1	.	13	.	TRBJ2-2	CASSPNTQGELFF	TGCGCCAGCAGCCCAAATACCCAGGGGGAGCTGTTTTTT
TRBV9	.	14	.	TRBJ2-2	CASSPAGGHGELFF	TGTGCCAGCAGCCCCGCCGGCGGGCACGGGGAGCTGTTTTTT
TRBV9	.	15	many	TRBJ1-4	CASSVSGTLNEKLFF	TGTGCCAGCAGCGTATCCGGGACACTAAATGAAAAACTGTTTTTT
TRBV6-5	.	14	many	TRBJ2-7	CASSYSEEDTEQYF	TGTGCCAGCAGTTACTCAGAGGAAGATACCGAGCAGTACTTC
TRBV25-1	.	13	.	TRBJ2-7	CASRTGPVGEQYF	TGTGCTAGCAGAACAGGGCCGGTGGGAGAGCAGTACTTC
TRBV6-1	TRBD1	14	few	TRBJ2-7	CASSDEVRGIKQYF	TGTGCCAGCAGTGATGAAGTCAGGGGGATCAAGCAGTACTTC
TRBV24-1	.	17	.	TRBJ1-5	CATSDLDQQGRNQPQHF	TGTGCCACCAGTGACCTGGACCAGCAGGGACGCAATCAGCCCCAGCATTTT
TRBV2	.	14	many	TRBJ2-2	CASSEGWRDGELFF	TGTGCCAGCAGTGAAGGGTGGAGAGACGGGGAGCTGTTTTTT
TRBV11-3	.	14	once	TRBJ1-5	CAGRGREGNQPQHF	TGTGCCGGCAGAGGGAGGGAGGGCAATCAGCCCCAGCATTTT
TRBV7-9	.	17	many	TRBJ2-6	CASSLAYSEWGANVLTF	TGTGCCAGCAGCTTAGCGTACAGCGAGTGGGGGGCCAACGTCCTGACTTTC
TRBV7-9	.	10	.	TRBJ1-2	CASAQEGYTF	TGTGCCAGCGCACAGGAGGGCTACACCTTC
TRBV4-1	.	14	many	TRBJ1-5	CASSQVVSNQPQHF	TGCGCCAGCAGCCAAGTGGTTAGCAATCAGCCCCAGCATTTT
TRBV5-5	TRBD1	17	.	TRBJ1-1	CASSLLNPTGTFTEAFF	TGTGCCAGCAGCCTCCTTAATCCGACAGGGACGTTCACTGAAGCTTTCTTT
TRBV7-9	.	12	many	TRBJ2-7	CATGTSTYEQYF	TGTGCCACCGGGACCTCCACATACGAGCAGTACTTC
TRBV7-2	.	14	.	TRBJ1-4	CASSLEGLAEKLFF	TGTGCCAGCAGCTTAGAGGGACTAGCGGAAAAACTGTTTTTT
TRBV5-8	.	14	many	TRBJ2-7	CASSSRDTTYEQYF	TGTGCCAGCAGCTCCCGGGACACTACCTACGAGCAGTACTTC
TRBV29-1	.	12	.	TRBJ1-5	CSVETAQETQHF	TGCAGCGTTGAAACGGCCCAAGAGACCCAGCATTTT
TRBV25-1	.	12	.	TRBJ2-7	CARDGQGYEQYF	TGTGCTAGAGATGGGCAGGGCTACGAGCAGTACTTC
TRBV5-8	.	13	.	TRBJ1-1	CAGGTFMNTEAFF	TGTGCCGGGGGGACATTTATGAACACTGAAGCTTTCTTT
TRBV7-2	.	15	once	TRBJ2-5	CASSSSVGGKETQYF	TGTGCCAGCAGCTCCAGTGTAGGGGGTAAAGAGACCCAGTACTTC
TRBV6-6	.	14	few	TRBJ2-7	CASSPIWAPYEQYF	TGTGCCAGCAGCCCTATATGGGCACCCTACGAGCAGTACTTC
TRBV7-9	.	15	many	TRBJ2-2	CASSLVVDSAGELFF	TGTGCCAGCAGCTTGGTAGTAGACAGTGCCGGGGAGCTGTTTTTT
TRBV10-3	TRBD1	13	.	TRBJ2-5	CASHDRGGETQYF	TGTGCTAGTCACGACAGGGGGGGAGAGACCCAGTACTTC
TRBV5-1	TRBD1	15	.	TRBJ1-2	CASSIQGAPYYGYTF	TGCGCCAGCAGCATCCAGGGGGCCCCCTACTATGGCTACACCTTC
TRBV10-3	.	16	.	TRBJ1-2	CASGTSAYPPFYGYTF	TGTGCCAGCGGAACATCTGCGTATCCGCCATTCTATGGCTACACCTTC
TRBV10-3	TRBD1	16	.	TRBJ1-5	CASSVTGEGINQPQHF	TGTGCCAGCAGTGTTACAGGGGAAGGGATCAATCAGCCCCAGCATTTT
TRBV7-8	TRBD1	14	many	TRBJ1-1	CASSYRQGGTEAFF	TGTGCCAGCAGCTATAGACAGGGAGGTACTGAAGCTTTCTTT
TRBV6-5	TRBD1	15	.	TRBJ1-2	CASSYQNRGNYGYTF	TGTGCCAGCAGTTACCAGAACAGGGGAAACTATGGCTACACCTTC
TRBV5-5	.	16	many	TRBJ1-3	CASSDGTGTTGNTIYF	TGTGCCAGCAGCGATGGGACCGGGACGACCGGAAACACCATATATTTT
TRBV12-3/TRBV12-4	.	14	few	TRBJ2-7	CASSSWLSTYEQYF	TGTGCCAGCAGTTCTTGGCTTTCAACCTACGAGCAGTACTTC
TRBV27	.	12	many	TRBJ2-7	CASSTTENEQYF	TGTGCCAGCAGCACCACGGAGAACGAGCAGTACTTC
TRBV25-1	.	12	many	TRBJ2-5	CASSEYPGVVYF	TGTGCCAGCAGTGAATATCCCGGCGTAGTATACTTC
TRBV5-1	.	14	many	TRBJ2-7	CASSLRESVDEQYF	TGCGCCAGCAGCTTGAGAGAATCTGTGGACGAGCAGTACTTC
TRBV29-1	.	12	.	TRBJ1-5	CSVGSLNQPQHF	TGCAGCGTTGGGAGTCTCAATCAGCCCCAGCATTTT
TRBV7-8	TRBD1	18	.	TRBJ2-5	CASSLVEGRTGGGETQYF	TGTGCCAGCAGCTTAGTGGAGGGGCGGACAGGGGGGGGAGAGACCCAGTACTTC
TRBV10-3	TRBD1	13	.	TRBJ1-1	CAINPGDSGEAFF	TGTGCCATCAATCCAGGGGACAGTGGCGAAGCTTTCTTT
TRBV29-1	.	14	.	TRBJ2-1	CSVVEISSYNEQFF	TGCAGCGTTGTAGAGATAAGCTCCTACAATGAGCAGTTCTTC
TRBV7-7	.	13	.	TRBJ2-7	CARRRGSLDEQYF	TGTGCTAGGCGCAGGGGTTCTTTGGACGAGCAGTACTTC
TRBV5-1	.	13	many	TRBJ2-7	CASSFSGIYEQYF	TGCGCCAGCAGCTTCTCAGGGATCTACGAGCAGTACTTC
TRBV6-4	.	11	.	TRBJ1-1	CAISGPTEAFF	TGTGCCATCAGTGGTCCCACTGAAGCTTTCTTT
TRBV16	.	14	.	TRBJ1-2	CTSSQSGANYGYTF	TGTACCAGCAGCCAGAGTGGAGCGAACTATGGCTACACCTTC
TRBV12-3/TRBV12-4	TRBD2	15	.	TRBJ2-7	CASSSLLAGDSEQYF	TGTGCCAGCAGTTCCCTTCTAGCGGGTGACTCCGAGCAGTACTTC
TRBV11-3	.	16	many	TRBJ2-7	CASSLVVWQGTYEQYF	TGTGCCAGCAGCTTAGTGGTTTGGCAGGGGACCTACGAGCAGTACTTC
TRBV13	.	15	few	TRBJ1-4	CASSLVAGAGEKLFF	TGTGCCAGCAGCTTGGTCGCAGGGGCAGGCGAAAAACTGTTTTTT
TRBV7-9	.	15	many	TRBJ2-2	CASSSLTRDTGELFF	TGTGCCAGCAGCTCGCTGACAAGGGATACCGGGGAGCTGTTTTTT
TRBV19	.	13	.	TRBJ1-5	CASSGSGVAYEHF	TGTGCCAGTAGTGGAAGCGGAGTAGCCTACGAGCATTTT
TRBV20-1	.	14	many	TRBJ2-5	CSANGQLRQETQYF	TGCAGTGCTAACGGACAACTTCGACAAGAGACCCAGTACTTC
TRBV24-1	TRBD1	15	many	TRBJ1-3	CATSAGQGSGNTIYF	TGTGCCACCAGCGCGGGACAGGGCTCTGGAAACACCATATATTTT
TRBV10-3	.	15	.	TRBJ2-5	CAISERGIRGETQYF	TGTGCCATCAGTGAACGGGGGATACGAGGAGAGACCCAGTACTTC
TRBV10-3	.	16	many	TRBJ1-2	CASSQTRPDPEYGYTF	TGTGCCAGCTCACAGACACGGCCGGACCCCGAATATGGCTACACCTTC